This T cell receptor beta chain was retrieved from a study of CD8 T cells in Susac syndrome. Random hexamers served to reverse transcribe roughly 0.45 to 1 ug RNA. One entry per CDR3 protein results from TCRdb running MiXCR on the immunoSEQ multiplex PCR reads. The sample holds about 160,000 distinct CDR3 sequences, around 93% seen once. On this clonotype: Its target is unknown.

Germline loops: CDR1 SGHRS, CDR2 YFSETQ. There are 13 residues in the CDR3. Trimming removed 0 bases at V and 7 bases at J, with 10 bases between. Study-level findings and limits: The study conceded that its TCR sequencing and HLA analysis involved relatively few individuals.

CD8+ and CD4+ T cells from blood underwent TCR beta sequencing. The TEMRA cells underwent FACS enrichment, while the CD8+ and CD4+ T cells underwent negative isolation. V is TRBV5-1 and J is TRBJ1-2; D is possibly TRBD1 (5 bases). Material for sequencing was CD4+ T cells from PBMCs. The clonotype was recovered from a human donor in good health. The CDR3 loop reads CASSLDDSAGYTF. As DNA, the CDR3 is TGCGCCAGCAGCTTGGATGACAGCGCTGGCTACACCTTC.